Listed below are T cell receptor beta chains from one sample, sequenced in a study of T cell responses to AZD1222 COVID-19 vaccine. The method was immunoSEQ multiplex PCR; TCRdb's version includes in-frame clones alone and lacks a portion of them. The repertoire holds under 110,000 clones, with about 92% as singletons. The specimen comprised peripheral blood, sampled 28 days after the second AZD1222 dose. The receptors here all came from an adult who received the AZD1222 COVID-19 vaccine. The CDR3 runs from the conserved cysteine through the conserved F or W. A D gene is named only where the DNA matches it firmly. Rows may omit the clone size; those that give it use once, few, many or a size class.

v_gene	j_gene	d_gene	abundance	CDR3aa	CDR3nt
TRBV6-6	TRBJ1-1	.	once	CASGETDMGTEAFF	TGTGCCAGCGGAGAGACAGATATGGGCACTGAAGCTTTCTTT
TRBV6-4	TRBJ2-3	.	.	CASSPRAGRDTQYF	TGTGCCAGCAGTCCCCGTGCGGGGAGGGATACGCAGTATTTT
TRBV6-5	TRBJ1-1	.	once	CASRKGGLNTEAFF	TGTGCCAGTCGAAAGGGCGGCCTGAACACTGAAGCTTTCTTT
TRBV11-2	TRBJ2-5	TRBD2	.	CASSVGASGLETQYF	TGTGCCAGCAGCGTAGGGGCTAGCGGCTTAGAGACCCAGTACTTC
TRBV7-9	TRBJ1-6	.	.	CASRQKNTGSGGDSPLHF	TGTGCCAGCAGACAAAAAAACACGGGGTCCGGAGGGGATTCACCCCTCCACTTT
TRBV5-1	TRBJ2-7	.	.	CASSLSVDGTEQYF	TGCGCCAGCAGCTTGTCGGTGGACGGCACAGAGCAGTACTTC
TRBV7-3	TRBJ1-6	TRBD1	.	CASSHLTGEDSPLHF	TGTGCCAGCAGCCATCTGACAGGGGAGGATTCACCCCTCCACTTT
TRBV10-3	TRBJ1-1	.	.	CAISSRTEAFF	TGTGCCATCAGTTCGAGGACTGAAGCTTTCTTT
TRBV5-1	TRBJ2-5	.	.	CASSAVQGTGYQETQYF	TGCGCCAGCAGCGCCGTACAGGGCACGGGGTACCAAGAGACCCAGTACTTC
TRBV10-2	TRBJ2-2	TRBD2	.	CASSDGAGGNTGELFF	TGCGCCAGCAGTGACGGAGCGGGGGGGAACACCGGGGAGCTGTTTTTT
TRBV7-8	TRBJ2-7	TRBD1	.	CASSSYRGSSYEQYF	TGTGCCAGCAGCTCTTACAGGGGGTCGTCCTACGAGCAGTACTTC
TRBV9	TRBJ1-2	.	.	CASSVAVFGGGNGYTF	TGTGCCAGCAGCGTAGCTGTTTTTGGAGGGGGGAATGGCTACACCTTC
TRBV4-1	TRBJ1-5	TRBD1	once	CASSHPGGGSNQPQHF	TGCGCCAGCAGCCATCCAGGGGGCGGTAGCAATCAGCCCCAGCATTTT
TRBV18	TRBJ1-4	.	.	CASSPLRTEAEKLFF	TGTGCCAGCTCACCACTTCGGACAGAAGCTGAAAAACTGTTTTTT
TRBV4-1	TRBJ2-1	TRBD1	once	CASSQKAGDRSYNEQFF	TGCGCCAGCAGCCAAAAGGCCGGGGACAGGTCCTACAATGAGCAGTTCTTC
TRBV3-1/TRBV3-2	TRBJ1-1	.	.	CASNREGETEAFF	TGTGCCAGCAACAGGGAGGGGGAAACTGAAGCTTTCTTT
TRBV7-2	TRBJ1-3	.	once	CASSSLWGSSGNTIYF	TGTGCCAGCAGCTCTTTGTGGGGGAGTTCTGGAAACACCATATATTTT
TRBV13	TRBJ1-2	.	.	CASSFLFWRGRDYGYTF	TGTGCCAGCAGCTTCCTCTTTTGGAGGGGAAGAGACTATGGCTACACCTTC
TRBV27	TRBJ1-2	.	.	CASSFGVGYGYTF	TGTGCCAGCAGTTTCGGGGTTGGCTATGGCTACACCTTC
TRBV14	TRBJ1-1	.	.	CASSQDFTRGTEAFF	TGTGCCAGCAGCCAAGACTTTACCCGGGGCACTGAAGCTTTCTTT
TRBV7-2	TRBJ1-6	.	.	CASSSPGQNSPLHF	TGTGCCAGCAGCTCCCCGGGACAAAATTCACCCCTCCACTTT
TRBV7-2	TRBJ1-2	.	.	CASSSQQGIGYYGYTF	TGTGCCAGCAGCTCCCAACAGGGAATAGGATACTATGGCTACACCTTC